Shown below are 14 T cell receptor beta chains from a single sample sequenced in a study of glioma-infiltrating T cells. Using RNA template, CDR3s of TCR alpha and beta were amplified with iRepertoire arm-PCR. TCRdb re-derived calls from the multiplex PCR reads in MiXCR, one entry per CDR3 protein. Of about 400,000 distinct CDR3 sequences listed, 35% to 45% are singletons. Sequencing was performed on glioma tissue, nonneoplastic brain tissue, or PBMCs (not recorded which). These TCRs come from a human donor with low-grade glioma or glioblastoma, undergoing nonglioma brain surgery, or in good health (not recorded which).

This clonotype was recorded at least ten times. The V gene is TRBV27, the J gene TRBJ1-5; D may be TRBD1 (5 bases). This CDR3 has 16 residues. Germline V lookup: CDR1 MNHEY, CDR2 SMNVEV (reference sequence). V lost 3 bases and J 7 bases, leaving 19 bases between the germline ends. The CDR3 spells CASSFLSGRVMQPQHF. The CDR3 DNA is TGTGCCAGCAGTTTCTTGTCGGGCAGGGTTATGCAGCCCCAGCATTTT.

About this clonotype: A much larger clone is a single base away; this may be a read error. As the CDR3 is not closed by the conserved phenylalanine or tryptophan, this likely results from a read error. The chain joins TRBV6-2 or TRBV6-3 to TRBJ2-3, with TRBD1 as a possible D gene (5 bases). Germline V CDR1 and CDR2: MNHEY, SVGEGT. Trimming took off 4 bases at V and 5 bases at J, with 22 bases between the two ends. CDR3 length: 17 residues. The CDR3 nucleotides read TGTGCCAGCAGTTTAGGCCCAGGGCTCTTAGGGGAAGATACGCAGTATTCT. It is translated as CASSLGPGLLGEDTQYS.

A note on this clonotype: This may be a read error: a much more frequent sequence differs by one nucleotide. The chain uses TRBV6-2 or TRBV6-3 and TRBJ2-1; D remains ambiguous. Deletions cut 4 bases from V and 10 bases from J, with 8 bases between. This CDR3 has 11 amino acids. The germline V gene encodes CDR1 MNHEY and CDR2 SVGEGT. CDR3 sequence (DNA): TGTGCCAGCAGTTGGTCCTACGAGCAGTTCTTC. Translating gives CASSWSYEQFF.

This clonotype was observed at least ten times. V gene TRBV7-8 combines with J gene TRBJ2-1; D call uncertain. From germline, CDR1 is SGHVS and CDR2 FQNEAQ. The V end was cut by 4 bases, the J end by 2 bases, with 9 bases between. The CDR3 consists of 14 residues. CDR3 nucleotides: TGTGCCAGCAGCTCCGCCTGGGCCTACAATGAGCAGTTCTTC. This encodes CASSSAWAYNEQFF.

The V call is TRBV20-1, the J call TRBJ1-6, with D possibly TRBD1 on 5 matching bases. This CDR3 comprises 19 residues. CDR1 is DFQATT and CDR2 is SNEGSKA in the germline V gene (reference sequence). V gave up 1 base and J gave up 0 bases, with 19 bases separating them. The CDR3 sequence is CSARVGEVTLSSYNSPLHF. DNA of the CDR3: TGCAGTGCTAGAGTAGGGGAAGTAACACTGAGCTCCTATAATTCACCCCTCCACTTT.

This clonotype was seen repeatedly, ten times or more. The chain carries TRBV27 and TRBJ2-5; 7 nucleotides match TRBD2. The J segment lost 1 base and the V segment lost 4 bases, leaving 6 bases of the junction unmatched. This CDR3 spans 15 amino acids. Per germline, CDR1 MNHEY and CDR2 SMNVEV (reference sequence). CDR3 protein: CASSSGLVGQETQYF. As DNA, the CDR3 is TGTGCCAGCAGTTCCGGACTAGTCGGCCAAGAGACCCAGTACTTC.

Comment on this clonotype: It may be a read error: a sequence one base away is much more abundant. J is TRBJ2-2 and V is TRBV27; possible D gene TRBD2, 6 bases. Deletions cut 5 bases from V and 4 bases from J, with 17 bases between. This CDR3 is 16 amino acids long. Germline V gives CDR1 MNHEY, CDR2 SMNVEV (reference sequence). The CDR3 loop is CASSPGTQMSTGELFF. CDR3 DNA: TGTGCCAGCAGTCCCGGGACTCAGATGAGCACCGGGGAGCTGTTTTTT.

This clonotype was detected only a few times. The genes are TRBV10-3 and TRBJ2-7, with D perhaps TRBD1 (5 bases). Germline lookup yields CDR1 ENHRY and CDR2 SYGVKD. V shed 2 bases and J shed 3 bases, with 8 bases lying between them. This CDR3 contains 13 residues. This CDR3 reads CAISELGDYEQYF. In DNA form, the CDR3 reads TGTGCCATCAGTGAGCTAGGGGACTACGAGCAGTACTTC.

This clonotype was seen ten or more times. This sequence joins TRBV4-3 and TRBJ2-1, with 11 bases aligning to TRBD2. Germline assignment: CDR1 LGHNA and CDR2 YSLEER. Unmatched junction bases numbered 3, after V lost 4 bases and J lost 4 bases. The CDR3 contains 15 residues. The DNA for the CDR3 is TGCGCCAGCAGCCTAAGACTAGCGGGATACAATGAGCAGTTCTTC. This translates into CASSLRLAGYNEQFF.

The chain is built from TRBV4-3 and TRBJ2-5; 8 bases are a match to TRBD1. Germline V lookup: CDR1 LGHNA, CDR2 YSLEER. V trimming: 4 bases; J trimming: 5 bases; junction bases outside the gene matches: 12. The CDR3 totals 16 residues. CDR3 sequence (DNA): TGCGCCAGCAGCCCAGATCCCGTAACAGGGGGTGAGACCCAGTACTTC. Its protein product is CASSPDPVTGGETQYF.

In the case of this clonotype: A clone one base away is much larger, so this may be a read error. The V call is TRBV6-1, the J call TRBJ2-7, with D possibly being TRBD1 (5 bases). The CDR3 runs 13 residues. Looked up from germline, CDR1 is MNHNS and CDR2 is SASEGT. V lost 7 bases to trimming and J lost 3 bases, with 13 bases between them. CDR3 coding DNA: TGTGCCAGCATCCGACAGTGGGGCTACGAGCAGTACTTC. Its protein product is CASIRQWGYEQYF.

The genes are TRBV5-4 and TRBJ1-4; D not resolved. The germline V gene encodes CDR1 SGHNT and CDR2 YYREEE (reference sequence). V lost 4 bases to trimming and J lost 0 bases, with 10 bases between them. The length of the CDR3 is 15 residues. CDR3: CASSIDTSTNEKLFF. The CDR3 nucleotides are TGTGCCAGCAGCATTGACACCTCAACTAATGAAAAACTGTTTTTT.

This clonotype showed up just a few times. The chain combines TRBV6-6 with TRBJ1-3; possibly TRBD1 for D (6 bases). The ends were cut back, 0 bases at V and 2 bases at J, with 11 bases in the middle. The germline gives CDR1 MNHNY, CDR2 SVGAGI (reference sequence). The CDR3 is 16 residues long. The CDR3 nucleotides read TGTGCCAGCAGTTACTCCTGGGGGGCGACTGGAAACACCATATATTTT. Its translation is CASSYSWGATGNTIYF.

This clonotype was seen a few times. The rearrangement uses TRBV2 and TRBJ2-1; TRBD2 aligns across 11 bases. Trimming took 8 bases from V and 5 from J; bases not matched to a gene: 5. The CDR3 extends over 14 amino acids. Germline V gene data show CDR1 as SNHLY and CDR2 as FYNNEI. Here the CDR3 DNA reads TGTGCCAGCCCAAGACTAGCGGGGAACAATGAGCAGTTCTTC. It yields the protein CASPRLAGNNEQFF.